This passage covers 15 T cell receptor beta chains from one sample sequenced in a study of Graves' ophthalmopathy and Graves' hyperthyroidism. Beta-chain TCR CDR3 regions were amplified from RNA transcripts. First-round RT-PCR used HTBI primers; second-round multiplex PCR followed. TCRdb redid the calling of the multiplex PCR reads with MiXCR, one entry per CDR3 protein. In the table there are roughly 220,000 distinct CDR3 sequences, around 50% of which are singletons. Material: peripheral blood. All receptors derive from an adult man with Graves' ophthalmopathy.

This clonotype was seen more than once but under ten times. The chain employs TRBV7-9 and TRBJ2-2; 7 bases agree with TRBD2. The CDR3 covers 15 residues. Germline V gene data show CDR1 as SEHNR and CDR2 as FQNEAQ (reference sequence). After removal of 6 bases from V and 5 bases from J, the junction contained 9 bases not matched to a gene. CDR3 region: CASSWSGDWTGELFF. In nucleotides, the CDR3 is TGTGCCAGCAGTTGGAGCGGGGATTGGACCGGGGAGCTGTTTTTT. Full variable domain (missing parts from reference TRBV7-9 and TRBJ2-2): DTGVSQNPRHKITKRGQNVTFRCDPISEHNRLYWYRQTLGQGPEFLTYFQNEAQLEKSRLLSDRFSAERPKGSFSTLEIQRTEQGDSAMYLCASSWSGDWTGELFFGEGSRLTVL.

The CDR3 spells CASSLEQPSSYNSPLHF. The CDR3 DNA reads TGCGCCAGCAGCTTGGAACAGCCCAGCTCCTATAATTCACCCCTCCACTTT. This chain uses TRBV5-1 with TRBJ1-6; D gene ambiguous. The CDR3 is made up of 17 amino acids. Germline V lookup: CDR1 SGHRS, CDR2 YFSETQ. Trimming took 0 bases from V and 0 from J, leaving 10 bases between them. The full variable domain, rest sourced from reference TRBV5-1 and TRBJ1-6, is KAGVTQTPRYLIKTRGQQVTLSCSPISGHRSVSWYQQTPGQGLQFLFEYFSETQRNKGNFPGRFSGRQFSNSRSEMNVSTLELGDSALYLCASSLEQPSSYNSPLHFGNGTRLTVT.

This clonotype was seen only a few times. The chain uses TRBV9 and TRBJ1-6; D unclear. Trimming stripped 4 bases from V and 5 bases from J, with 19 bases between. CDR1 and CDR2 (germline): SGDLS, YYNGEE. The CDR3 is 17 amino acids. CDR3 nucleotides: TGTGCCAGCAGCCAAGCCCCGTCCCGGAACGATAATTCACCCCTCCACTTT. Its translation: CASSQAPSRNDNSPLHF.

This clonotype was picked up a small number of times. The CDR3 region is CATGDTGELFF. The CDR3 DNA reads as TGTGCCACTGGGGACACCGGGGAGCTGTTTTTT. The chain carries TRBV24-1 and TRBJ2-2; D is uncertain. The length of the CDR3 is 11 residues. Looked up from germline, CDR1 is KGHDR and CDR2 is SFDVKD. The V gene lost 10 bases and the J gene lost 3 bases, with 5 bases spanning the gap.

V gene TRBV10-2 combines with J gene TRBJ1-2, with D uncertain. The CDR3 contains 14 residues. With 4 bases removed from V and 2 bases from J, the gap between germline ends came to 11 bases. Germline CDR1 WSHSY, CDR2 SAAADI. This chain's CDR3 is CASSVRTGNYGYTF. CDR3 bases: TGCGCCAGCAGTGTCCGGACGGGGAACTATGGCTACACCTTC.

J is TRBJ1-4 and V is TRBV10-2, with D perhaps matching TRBD1 (6 bases). Trimming took 5 bases from V and 8 from J, leaving 6 bases between them. CDR3 length: 11 amino acids. Germline V gene sequence: CDR1 WSHSY, CDR2 SAAADI. CDR3 sequence (DNA): TGCGCCAGCAGTACAGGGGAAAAACTGTTTTTT. This encodes CASSTGEKLFF.

This chain links TRBV12-3 or TRBV12-4 with TRBJ2-2; 9 bases are shared with TRBD2. The CDR3 runs 18 residues. J gave up 1 base and V 3 bases, and 9 bases lay outside the gene matches. CDR3 residues: CASSFTPSSGENTGELFF. The DNA of the CDR3 is TGTGCCAGCAGTTTTACTCCCTCTAGCGGGGAGAACACCGGGGAGCTGTTTTTT.

J is TRBJ2-7 and V is TRBV29-1; D is ambiguous. Germline loops: CDR1 SQVTM, CDR2 ANQGSEA. The CDR3 is made up of 15 amino acids. V was pared by 8 bases and J by 6 bases, with 26 bases between. CDR3 nucleotides: TGCAGCACTCCGAACATAGGGCAGGTAACCGGCGAGCAGTACTTC. This gives the protein CSTPNIGQVTGEQYF.

The chain employs TRBV6-5 and TRBJ2-2; D is possibly TRBD1 (5 bases). The germline CDR1 and CDR2 sequences are MNHEY and SVGAGI. Trimming shortened V by 2 bases and J by 8 bases, and 15 bases separated the two germline ends. This CDR3 comprises 15 residues. CDR3 DNA: TGTGCCAGCAGTTACGAGAGACAGCCCCCTGGGGAGCTGTTTTTT. Residues: CASSYERQPPGELFF.

DNA for the CDR3: TGCAGCGTTCGTACGACTAGCGGGGGTTCCTACGAGCAGTACTTC. Protein sequence: CSVRTTSGGSYEQYF. This chain uses TRBV29-1 with TRBJ2-7; 12 nucleotides agree with TRBD2. This CDR3 comprises 15 residues. V lost 5 bases, J lost 1 base, and 6 bases stayed unmatched. In germline, CDR1 is SQVTM, CDR2 ANQGSEA.

V and J are TRBV11-2 and TRBJ1-4, with a possible D match to TRBD1 (5 bases). CDR1 and CDR2 from the germline V gene are SGHAT and FQNNGV. CDR3 length: 13 residues. V gave up 5 bases and J gave up 8 bases, with 12 bases separating them. CDR3 in DNA: TGTGCCAGCAGCACCCAGGGTGGGGAAAAACTGTTTTTT. Protein: CASSTQGGEKLFF.

This clonotype was counted between two and nine times. This rearrangement joins TRBV7-2 to TRBJ1-6; D gene unclear. CDR1 SGHTA and CDR2 FQGNSA come from the germline V gene. The V and J ends lost 5 bases and 5 bases respectively, with 13 bases between them. There are 15 residues in the CDR3. In DNA, the CDR3 is TGTGCCAGCAGCCCCCCCTCAAGAAATAATTCACCCCTCCACTTT. Protein: CASSPPSRNNSPLHF.

This clonotype appeared a single time. The chain uses TRBV5-1 and TRBJ2-2; no definite D call. Trimming took off 1 base at V and 4 bases at J, with 11 bases between the two ends. The CDR3 sequence is 15 residues long. Germline V gene sequence: CDR1 SGHRS, CDR2 YFSETQ. The DNA for the CDR3 is TGCGCCAGCAGCTTGACCGCAGCAGGCACCGGGGAGCTGTTTTTT. It codes for CASSLTAAGTGELFF.

This clonotype was observed a handful of times. The gene calls are TRBV2 and TRBJ2-7; 8 positions agree with TRBD1. V dropped 8 bases and J dropped 4; count of bases not matched to a gene: 10. Germline loops: CDR1 SNHLY, CDR2 FYNNEI. This CDR3 is built from 14 residues. The CDR3 DNA reads TGTGCCAGCCAGGGGGGACAGGATGGATACGAGCAGTACTTC. This translates into CASQGGQDGYEQYF.

This clonotype was seen at least ten times. The gene calls are TRBV10-1 and TRBJ1-2; TRBD1 aligns across 8 bases. The junction had 3 bases not matched to a gene; V was cut back by 8 bases and J by 4 bases. The CDR3 totals 12 residues. The germline CDR1 and CDR2 sequences are WNHNN and SYGVQD (reference sequence). For the CDR3, the DNA is TGCGCCAGCGGACAGGGTAGCTATGGCTACACCTTC. This translates into CASGQGSYGYTF.